This is a list of T cell receptor beta chains from one sample in a study of blood T cell repertoires in COVID-19. TCRdb's table, derived via immunoSEQ multiplex PCR, lists solely in-frame clones and lacks some. The data show fewer than 250,000 clones, 84% seen once. The sequenced material came from peripheral blood. These TCRs come from a man in his fifties with acute or convalescent COVID-19. Each CDR3 is given with its conserved first and last residue. The order of the fields is J gene, clone size, V gene, D gene, CDR3 DNA, CDR3 protein. A D gene is named only where the DNA matches it firmly. For some rows the clone size is stated as once, few or many, or as a class when expanded; others skip it.

TRBJ1-2 NA TRBV30 NA TGTGCCTGGAGTGTAGCGGGACCTTCTAACTATGGCTACACCTTC CAWSVAGPSNYGYTF
TRBJ1-5 NA TRBV2 NA TGTGCCAGCAGTGAAGGAGCCCAGCCCCAGCATTTT CASSEGAQPQHF
TRBJ2-5 many TRBV2 NA TGTGCCAGCAAGCAGGGTAGATCAGAGACCCAGTACTTC CASKQGRSETQYF
TRBJ1-6 NA TRBV5-3 TRBD1 TGTGCCAGAAGCGCGAACAGGGGCCGGGCCAATTCACCCCTCCACTTT CARSANRGRANSPLHF
TRBJ1-2 NA TRBV6-1 TRBD1 TGTGCCAGCAGTGAAGCCGGGACAGGGGAAGGCTACACCTTC CASSEAGTGEGYTF
TRBJ2-7 NA TRBV27 TRBD1 TGTGCCAGCAGTCTCAAGGGGACAGCCTCCTACGAGCAGTACTTC CASSLKGTASYEQYF
TRBJ1-5 NA TRBV12-5 TRBD1 TGTGCTAGTGGAACCGACAGGGGGGTCCAGCCCCAGCATTTT CASGTDRGVQPQHF
TRBJ1-2 NA TRBV5-8 NA TGTGCCAGCAGCTTGACGGTGTGGTATGGCTACACCTTC CASSLTVWYGYTF
TRBJ1-5 NA TRBV7-2 NA TGTGCCAGCAGCTTAGCCTATCAGCCCCAGCATTTT CASSLAYQPQHF
TRBJ1-6 NA TRBV18 NA TGTGCCAGCTCACCGAACGGGGGGTCACCCCTCCACTTT CASSPNGGSPLHF
TRBJ1-2 once TRBV9 NA TGTGCCAGCAGCGGCGGCGGTAACTATGGCTACACCTTC CASSGGGNYGYTF
TRBJ1-2 NA TRBV14 NA TGTGCCAGCAGCCAAGATCTCAAAGGGGGGGCGCGAGGCTACACCTTC CASSQDLKGGARGYTF
TRBJ2-7 NA TRBV11-2 NA TGTGCCAGCAGCTTCGGACAGTTCTCCTACGAGCAGTACTTC CASSFGQFSYEQYF
TRBJ1-1 NA TRBV28 NA TGTGCCAGCAGTTTCCGCGGCAGCTACTATAACACTGAAGCTTTCTTT CASSFRGSYYNTEAFF
TRBJ1-5 NA TRBV30 TRBD1 TGTGCCTGGAGTGCGGACAGGGTGGCCCAGCCCCAGCATTTT CAWSADRVAQPQHF
TRBJ2-7 NA TRBV4-1 NA TGCGCCAGCAGCCAAGATCCAGGCTCTGGGCACCCAGGGAGGTCCGAGCAGTACTTC CASSQDPGSGHPGRSEQYF
TRBJ2-1 NA TRBV24-1 NA TGTGCCACCAGTGATTCAGGCAAGAGCTCCTACAATGAGCAGTTCTTC CATSDSGKSSYNEQFF
TRBJ1-1 NA TRBV5-1 TRBD1 TGCGCCAGCAGCCCCGCGGACAGGGGGAACACTGAAGCTTTCTTT CASSPADRGNTEAFF
TRBJ2-7 few TRBV7-2 NA TGTGCCAGCAGCTTACAAGCTCCCTACGAGCAGTACTTC CASSLQAPYEQYF
TRBJ2-1 once TRBV12-5 NA TGTGCTAGTGGTTTGGGGACAGTTCCCTACAATGAGCAGTTCTTC CASGLGTVPYNEQFF
TRBJ1-5 NA TRBV6-5 TRBD1 TGTGCCAGCAGTCACGGACAGGGTAATCAGCCCCAGCATTTT CASSHGQGNQPQHF
TRBJ1-6 NA TRBV6-1 NA TGTGCCAGCAGTGAAGCCCCCCTCAGGGGTGGTTCACCCCTCCACTTT CASSEAPLRGGSPLHF
TRBJ1-1 NA TRBV6-5 NA TGTGCCAGCAGTTACTCGAGGGGGTTTGAAGCTTTCTTT CASSYSRGFEAFF
TRBJ2-4 NA TRBV25-1 NA TGTGCCAGCAGCCCCGAGGGGGGGGGAAACATTCAGTACTTC CASSPEGGGNIQYF
TRBJ1-2 NA TRBV28 NA TGTGCCAGCACCCCTCGACAGAGACCCTATGGCTACACCTTC CASTPRQRPYGYTF
TRBJ2-1 NA TRBV7-9 TRBD2 TGTGCCAGCAGCACCGGACTAGCGGGCAACAATGAGCAGTTCTTC CASSTGLAGNNEQFF
TRBJ1-5 NA TRBV10-3 NA TGTGCCTCCCGAGATCTGAGCAATCAGCCCCAGCATTTT CASRDLSNQPQHF
TRBJ1-5 few TRBV4-1 NA TGCGCCAGCAGCCAAGGACAGTGGTATCAGCCCCAGCATTTT CASSQGQWYQPQHF
TRBJ2-1 NA TRBV10-3 TRBD2 TGTGCCATCAGTGAGGGGACTAGCGGGAGTAATGAGCAGTTCTTC CAISEGTSGSNEQFF
TRBJ1-1 NA TRBV6-6 TRBD1 TGTGCCAGCAGTTACTCGGGACAGGGATTCACTGAAGCTTTCTTT CASSYSGQGFTEAFF
TRBJ1-5 NA TRBV10-3 NA TGTGCCATCAGTGAGGGGCGGGGAGATCAGCCCCAGCATTTT CAISEGRGDQPQHF
TRBJ2-3 NA TRBV7-3 NA TGTGCCAGCAGCTTAACTGGGCCCGCAGGGGTAGAAACAGATACGCAGTATTTT CASSLTGPAGVETDTQYF
TRBJ2-7 NA TRBV20-1 NA TGCAGTGCTAGGAGCGGCCACGAGCAGTACTTC CSARSGHEQYF